This passage covers 31 T cell receptor beta chains from one sample sequenced in a study of blood T cells in healthy people across ages (dated by TCRdb to about 2015). Library preparation was by 5' RACE. A second PCR of roughly 7 to 11 cycles was performed with a sample-barcoded 5' primer and a J-beta primer mix. Clones were called with MiXCR by TCRdb after fastp trimmed the public reads at Q25, and only in-frame beta chains were retained. CDR3 protein sequences are deduplicated, and each keeps its most common genes and DNA. For this sample there are some 1.8 million distinct CDR3 sequences; about 39% appear just once. The ten largest clones take up 23% of the sample. Sequencing was performed on blood. Receptor source: a human donor in good health.

This clonotype was counted only a few times. The gene calls are TRBV20-1 and TRBJ2-7; tentatively, D is TRBD1 (6 bases). Between the trimmed V and J ends, which lost 6 bases and 1 base, there was a span of 13 bases. Germline loops: CDR1 DFQATT, CDR2 SNEGSKA (reference sequence). The CDR3 consists of 13 residues. CDR3: CSATSGTSYEQYF. The DNA of the CDR3 is TGCAGTGCCACCTCTGGGACATCCTACGAGCAGTACTTC.

This clonotype occurred a few times. This CDR3 reads CASSKQGRPYEQYF. As DNA, the CDR3 is TGTGCCAGCAGCAAACAGGGCCGACCCTACGAGCAGTACTTC. J is TRBJ2-7 and V is TRBV6-5; D is perhaps TRBD1 (6 bases). The germline CDR1 and CDR2 sequences are MNHEY and SVGAGI. The CDR3 spans 14 residues. The V end was cut by 6 bases, the J end by 2 bases, with 14 bases between.

This clonotype came up once. The gene calls are TRBV3-1 and TRBJ2-1; D not resolved. The V gene's germline CDR1 is LGHDT and CDR2 YNNKEL (reference sequence). CDR3 length: 15 residues. Trimming left V 1 base short and J 5 bases short, with 12 bases between. The CDR3 protein is CASSQGVGEHNEQFF. Here the CDR3 DNA reads TGTGCCAGCAGCCAAGGGGTAGGCGAACACAATGAGCAGTTCTTC.

V and J are TRBV7-9 and TRBJ1-1; D unclear. Trimming took off 7 bases at V and 2 bases at J, with 14 bases between the two ends. Per germline, CDR1 SEHNR and CDR2 FQNEAQ (reference sequence). There are 14 residues in the CDR3. The DNA of the CDR3 is TGTGCCAGCATATCGTTTGTGGACAACACTGAAGCTTTCTTT. This translates into CASISFVDNTEAFF.

The V and J genes are TRBV7-3 and TRBJ2-5; 8 nucleotides line up with TRBD1. Germline V gene lookup returns CDR1 SGHTA and CDR2 FQGTGA. The CDR3 is 14 residues long. Losses at the gene ends were 5 bases for V and 7 bases for J; bases not matched to a gene: 9. The CDR3 sequence is CASSPGQGEGTQYF. The CDR3 nucleotides read TGTGCCAGCAGCCCCGGACAGGGAGAGGGGACCCAGTACTTC.

The CDR3 here is CASSYSIRSEEFF. The CDR3 DNA reads as TGTGCCAGCAGTTACTCGATCAGGTCGGAGGAGTTCTTC. The V call is TRBV6-2 or TRBV6-3, the J call TRBJ2-1, with D possibly being TRBD2 (5 bases). Trimming removed 0 bases from V and 14 bases from J, with 14 bases in between. The CDR3 spans 13 residues. Per germline, CDR1 MNHEY and CDR2 SVGEGT.

Written as DNA, the CDR3 is TGTGCCAGCAGCGCCGGGCCCCCAAAAAACATTCAGTACTTC. Translating gives CASSAGPPKNIQYF. V gene TRBV3-1 combines with J gene TRBJ2-4; D unresolved. The CDR3 runs to 14 residues. V lost 5 bases and J 4 bases, leaving 12 bases between the germline ends. Germline V lookup: CDR1 LGHDT, CDR2 YNNKEL (reference sequence).

The chain combines TRBV29-1 with TRBJ1-1; D is unresolved. The germline gives CDR1 SQVTM, CDR2 ANQGSEA. Between the trimmed V and J ends, which lost 6 bases and 3 bases, there was a span of 20 bases. The CDR3 consists of 15 residues. CDR3 loop: CSVETHGVGDTEAFF. In nucleotides, the CDR3 is TGCAGCGTAGAAACCCACGGCGTGGGAGACACTGAAGCTTTCTTT. The variable domain in full, with the rest retrieved from reference TRBV29-1 and TRBJ1-1, is SAVISQKPSRDICQRGTSLTIQCQVDSQVTMMFWYRQQPGQSLTLIATANQGSEATYESGFVIDKFPISRPNLTFSTLTVSNMSPEDSSIYLCSVETHGVGDTEAFFGQGTRLTVV.

The DNA of the CDR3 is TGTGCCAGCGGTTCAGGGGGTCCCTACGAGCAGTACTTC. It encodes CASGSGGPYEQYF. The J gene is TRBJ2-7, the V gene TRBV28, with 7 bases lining up with TRBD1. V dropped 8 bases and J dropped 2; count of bases not matched to a gene: 6. The CDR3 sequence is 13 residues long. Germline V lookup: CDR1 MDHEN, CDR2 SYDVKM.

The rearrangement links TRBV7-2 to TRBJ1-4; possibly TRBD1 for D (5 bases). Germline values: CDR1 SGHTA, CDR2 FQGNSA. V dropped 3 bases and J dropped 7 bases, with 15 bases sitting between them. The CDR3 covers 15 residues. The CDR3 DNA reads as TGTGCCAGCAGCTTGCTGACAGTTCAAACTGAAAAACTGTTTTTT. Its translation is CASSLLTVQTEKLFF. Supplemented by reference TRBV7-2 and TRBJ1-4, the full variable domain reads GAGVSQSPSNKVTEKGKDVELRCDPISGHTALYWYRQSLGQGLEFLIYFQGNSAPDKSGLPSDRFSAERTGGSVSTLTIQRTQQEDSAVYLCASSLLTVQTEKLFFGSGTQLSVL.

This clonotype turned up a few times. The chain is built from TRBV19 and TRBJ1-1; D is possibly TRBD1 (6 bases). Trimming pared 5 bases from V and 5 bases from J, leaving 12 bases between. Germline V gene data show CDR1 as LNHDA and CDR2 as SQIVND (reference sequence). The CDR3 spans 13 residues. The CDR3 is CASSPRGWTEAFF. The CDR3 coding sequence is TGTGCCAGTAGTCCCAGGGGTTGGACTGAAGCTTTCTTT.

The chain employs TRBV6-5 and TRBJ2-1; 7 nucleotides agree with TRBD1. Germline V CDR1 and CDR2: MNHEY, SVGAGI. The J segment lost 0 bases and the V segment lost 5 bases, leaving 4 bases of the junction unmatched. This CDR3 has 15 residues. CDR3 bases: TGTGCCAGCAGTACCGGGACAGCCTCCTACAATGAGCAGTTCTTC. Protein product: CASSTGTASYNEQFF.

This clonotype was picked up a small number of times. The CDR3 DNA reads as TGCAGTTCCAGAAGGACCTACGAGCAGTACTTC. It encodes CSSRRTYEQYF. The V call is TRBV20-1, the J call TRBJ2-7; D is unresolved. Germline V gene lookup returns CDR1 DFQATT and CDR2 SNEGSKA (reference sequence). The V end was cut by 8 bases, the J end by 2 bases, with 10 bases between. This CDR3 contains 11 residues.

The chain has TRBV6-6 and TRBJ2-3; the match to TRBD1 covers 9 bases. Germline V gives CDR1 MNHNY, CDR2 SVGAGI (reference sequence). The CDR3 has 12 amino acids. Losses at the gene ends were 10 bases for V and 6 bases for J; bases not matched to a gene: 5. CDR3: CATGQGMDTQYF. The CDR3 DNA reads as TGTGCCACGGGACAGGGAATGGATACGCAGTATTTT.

V usage is TRBV7-2 and J usage is TRBJ2-2, with a weak D call TRBD2 (6 bases). The V gene lost 1 base and the J gene lost 6 bases, with 12 bases spanning the gap. In germline, CDR1 is SGHTA, CDR2 FQGNSA. This CDR3 comprises 15 residues. CDR3: CASSLVLALAGELFF. The DNA of the CDR3 is TGTGCCAGCAGCTTAGTACTAGCTTTGGCCGGGGAGCTGTTTTTT.

This chain connects TRBV3-1 to TRBJ1-3; 7 bases line up with TRBD1. Losses at the gene ends were 7 bases for V and 7 bases for J; bases not matched to a gene: 16. The CDR3 spans 16 residues. Germline lookup yields CDR1 LGHDT and CDR2 YNNKEL (reference sequence). The CDR3: CASTRGEGVLLNTIYF. The CDR3 DNA follows: TGTGCCAGCACCAGGGGGGAAGGGGTCCTCCTGAACACCATATATTTT.

This clonotype was seen only a few times. The chain employs TRBV6-2 or TRBV6-3 and TRBJ1-1; D perhaps matches TRBD1 (5 bases). Trimming left V 4 bases short and J 2 bases short, with 11 bases between. The CDR3 is made up of 14 amino acids. Germline V gene lookup returns CDR1 MNHEY and CDR2 SVGEGT. In DNA, the CDR3 is TGTGCCAGCAGTTCCCTCAGGGTTAACACTGAAGCTTTCTTT. It encodes CASSSLRVNTEAFF.

V gene TRBV2 combines with J gene TRBJ2-4; D gene uncertain. Germline V gene lookup returns CDR1 SNHLY and CDR2 FYNNEI. The CDR3 sequence is 16 residues long. V shed 1 base and J shed 0 bases, with 10 bases lying between them. The CDR3, as DNA: TGTGCCAGCAGTGAAGTGCAGTCCATAGCCAAAAACATTCAGTACTTC. Protein product: CASSEVQSIAKNIQYF.

The chain combines TRBV2 with TRBJ1-6; a possible D gene is TRBD1 (5 bases). The germline V gene encodes CDR1 SNHLY and CDR2 FYNNEI. The length of the CDR3 is 14 residues. V was cut by 8 bases and J by 9 bases, with 17 bases left in between. For the CDR3, the DNA is TGTGCCAGCGTCCGGGACCCTGGAGCTTCACCCCTCCACTTT. It codes for CASVRDPGASPLHF.

V and J are TRBV20-1 and TRBJ2-7, with 8 bases aligning to TRBD1. The CDR3 sequence is 14 residues long. In germline, CDR1 is DFQATT, CDR2 SNEGSKA (reference sequence). Unmatched junction bases numbered 8, after V lost 6 bases and J lost 1 base. The CDR3 DNA reads TGCAGTGCAACCGCCGGACAGGGTTCCTACGAGCAGTACTTC. Its protein product is CSATAGQGSYEQYF.

J is TRBJ1-1 and V is TRBV6-5; no firm D call. Germline V lookup: CDR1 MNHEY, CDR2 SVGAGI. The CDR3 has 14 amino acids. V was clipped by 6 bases and J by 1 base, with 12 bases between them. This CDR3 reads CASRPPTANTEAFF. CDR3 DNA: TGTGCCAGCAGGCCACCGACTGCGAACACTGAAGCTTTCTTT.

Details on this clonotype: The junction differs from germline at one of its ends, possibly a read error. The CDR3 region has the DNA TGTGCCAGCAACTTAGGCTTGGCCGGGGAGCTGTTTTTT. This translates into CASNLGLAGELFF. This chain uses TRBV7-6 with TRBJ2-2; D gene uncertain. The CDR3 length is 13 residues. In germline, CDR1 is SGHVS, CDR2 FNYEAQ.

Remarks on this clonotype: Its ends do not fully match the called genes, so a read error is possible. The chain joins TRBV7-9 to TRBJ1-4; 8 bases align to TRBD1. Germline V gives CDR1 SEHNR, CDR2 FQNEAQ (reference sequence). This CDR3 is 14 amino acids long. CDR3 sequence: CASSLTGEGEKLVF. CDR3 bases: TGTGCCAGCAGCTTGACAGGGGAGGGCGAAAAACTGGTTTTT.

V is TRBV7-3 and J is TRBJ2-1; the match to TRBD1 covers 7 bases. V lost 1 base to trimming and J lost 0 bases; unmatched junction nucleotides: 9. The CDR3 contains 18 residues. CDR1 and CDR2 (germline): SGHTA, FQGTGA. The CDR3: CASSLKGGSYSSYNEQFF. CDR3 DNA: TGTGCCAGCAGCTTAAAAGGGGGCTCCTATAGCTCCTACAATGAGCAGTTCTTC.

Only a few counts were recorded for this clonotype. The rearrangement links TRBV12-3 or TRBV12-4 to TRBJ2-2; TRBD2 matches at 10 bases. CDR3 length equals 16 residues. The trim removed 5 bases at V and 4 bases at J, leaving 7 bases unmatched. Here the CDR3 reads CASSDTSGAATGELFF. CDR3 DNA: TGTGCCAGCAGTGACACTAGCGGGGCGGCCACCGGGGAGCTGTTTTTT.

Notes on this clonotype: The conserved phenylalanine or tryptophan normally closing the CDR3 is absent here, so this likely arose from a read error. The CDR3: CASSFPQSGKETQYY. DNA of the CDR3: TGTGCCAGCAGTTTTCCCCAGTCGGGGAAAGAGACCCAGTACTAC. The gene calls are TRBV12-3 or TRBV12-4 and TRBJ2-5; tentative D call: TRBD2 (5 bases). The CDR3 runs 15 residues. The germline V and J ends were trimmed by 3 bases and 3 bases, with 14 bases remaining between them.

This clonotype has a handful of counts. This chain uses TRBV10-3 with TRBJ2-3; 8 bases are a match to TRBD1. The germline CDR1 and CDR2 sequences are ENHRY and SYGVKD. J was trimmed by 2 bases and V by 6 bases; bases with no gene match: 4. The CDR3 runs to 14 residues. CDR3 sequence: CAISRDRNTDTQYF. CDR3 DNA: TGTGCCATCAGCCGGGACAGGAACACAGATACGCAGTATTTT.

Regarding this clonotype: One end of the junction does not line up with germline, which may come from a read error. The V and J genes are TRBV7-9 and TRBJ1-2, with a possible D match to TRBD1 (6 bases). There are 14 residues in the CDR3. CDR1 is SEHNR and CDR2 is FQNEAQ in the germline V gene (reference sequence). DNA for the CDR3: TGTGCCTGCAGCCCTCTGGAAAGGGGGGAAGGCTACACCTTC. This codes for CACSPLERGEGYTF.

The chain couples TRBV20-1 to TRBJ2-3; 9 bases are shared with TRBD1. This CDR3 is built from 15 residues. Germline V gene sequence: CDR1 DFQATT, CDR2 SNEGSKA (reference sequence). With V trimmed by 6 bases and J by 4 bases, 11 bases remained unmatched. The CDR3 here is CSAYRWGQGADTQYF. The CDR3 nucleotides read TGCAGTGCCTACCGGTGGGGACAGGGAGCAGATACGCAGTATTTT.

This chain links TRBV11-2 with TRBJ2-7; 7 nucleotides line up with TRBD2. Germline V gene data show CDR1 as SGHAT and CDR2 as FQNNGV. V trimming: 0 bases; J trimming: 3 bases; junction bases outside the gene matches: 11. The CDR3 runs to 17 residues. This chain's CDR3 is CASSLEGLAEIFYEQYF. The DNA of the CDR3 is TGTGCCAGCAGCTTAGAGGGGCTAGCGGAGATATTCTACGAGCAGTACTTC. Drawing the rest from reference TRBV11-2 and TRBJ2-7, the complete variable domain is EAGVAQSPRYKIIEKRQSVAFWCNPISGHATLYWYQQILGQGPKLLIQFQNNGVVDDSQLPKDRFSAERLKGVDSTLKIQPAKLEDSAVYLCASSLEGLAEIFYEQYFGPGTRLTVT.

This rearrangement joins TRBV30 to TRBJ1-5; 7 positions agree with TRBD1. The ends lost 5 bases at V and 4 bases at J; junction bases unmatched: 5. The V gene's germline CDR1 is GTSNPN and CDR2 SVGIG (reference sequence). There are 13 residues in the CDR3. The chain's CDR3 is CAWSGQLNQPQHF. CDR3 DNA sequence: TGTGCCTGGTCGGGACAGCTAAATCAGCCCCAGCATTTT.